What follows are 24 T cell receptor beta chains derived from one specimen sequenced in a study of STAT5B mutations in CD4+ large granular lymphocyte leukemia. Measured with immunoSEQ multiplex PCR; TCRdb has only the in-frame clones, and not every one. The sample holds about 48,000 clones, about three quarters seen once. Sequencing input: CD4+ T cells from blood buffy coats. The receptors shown here come from a human donor in good health.

Written as DNA, the CDR3 is TGTGCCAGCAGTTACTCCGACGGGTATGGCTACACCTTC. This codes for CASSYSDGYGYTF. This rearrangement joins TRBV6-5 to TRBJ1-2; D remains ambiguous. Germline values: CDR1 MNHEY, CDR2 SVGAGI. This CDR3 is built from 13 residues. V lost 0 bases and J lost 5, with 7 bases in between.

The rearrangement links TRBV7-6 to TRBJ1-5, with D unresolved. Germline lookup yields CDR1 SGHVS and CDR2 FNYEAQ. CDR3 length equals 14 residues. Deletions cut 4 bases from V and 3 bases from J, with 10 bases between. The CDR3 loop is CASSSGRYNQPQHF. CDR3 in DNA: TGTGCCAGCAGCTCAGGCAGGTACAATCAGCCCCAGCATTTT.

This chain links TRBV7-9 with TRBJ2-2; D is unresolved. Per germline, CDR1 SEHNR and CDR2 FQNEAQ (reference sequence). CDR3 size: 13 residues. Between the trimmed V and J ends, which lost 5 bases and 2 bases, there was a span of 6 bases. CDR3 sequence (DNA): TGTGCCAGCAGCCTGACCAACACCGGGGAGCTGTTTTTT. The encoded protein is CASSLTNTGELFF.

V and J are TRBV28 and TRBJ2-2; TRBD1 might be the D (5 bases). V was pared by 2 bases and J by 6 bases, with 16 bases between. Germline V gives CDR1 MDHEN, CDR2 SYDVKM. CDR3 length equals 16 residues. The CDR3 reads CASSLNVKGKAGELFF. The DNA of the CDR3 is TGTGCCAGCAGTTTAAACGTTAAGGGGAAGGCCGGGGAGCTGTTTTTT.

J is TRBJ2-1 and V is TRBV6-1; weak D call: TRBD1 (5 bases). Germline V gene sequence: CDR1 MNHNS, CDR2 SASEGT. V dropped 8 bases and J dropped 7 bases, with 15 bases sitting between them. The CDR3 extends over 13 amino acids. The CDR3: CASRKGITNEQFF. The CDR3 coding sequence is TGTGCCAGCCGAAAGGGGATAACGAATGAGCAGTTCTTC.

The CDR3 sequence: CASSQGHYEQYF. In DNA form, the CDR3 reads TGTGCCAGCAGCCAGGGTCACTACGAGCAGTACTTC. V and J are TRBV6-5 and TRBJ2-7, with a possible D match to TRBD1 (5 bases). V was shortened by 6 bases and J by 3 bases, with 9 bases between the two germline ends. This CDR3 region has 12 residues. Germline V CDR1 and CDR2: MNHEY, SVGAGI.

This clone was detected a few times. In nucleotides, the CDR3 is TGTGCCAGCTCACCACCCACAAACACCGGGGAGCTGTTTTTT. Its translation: CASSPPTNTGELFF. The chain combines TRBV18 with TRBJ2-2; no clear D gene. From germline, CDR1 is KGHSH and CDR2 LQKENI. V lost 0 bases to trimming and J lost 2 bases, with 4 bases between them. This CDR3 is built from 14 residues.

The chain joins TRBV9 to TRBJ2-3; either TRBD1 or TRBD2 may fit D (5 bases each). The V gene's germline CDR1 is SGDLS and CDR2 YYNGEE. CDR3 length: 17 amino acids. Trimming removed 0 bases from V and 2 bases from J, with 16 bases in between. The CDR3: CASSVAVGDGNTDTQYF. The CDR3 DNA reads as TGTGCCAGCAGCGTAGCGGTTGGGGACGGGAACACAGATACGCAGTATTTT.

J is TRBJ2-7 and V is TRBV18; a possible D gene is TRBD2 (5 bases). V was trimmed by 3 bases and J by 3 bases, leaving 12 bases between them. The germline V gene has CDR1 KGHSH and CDR2 LQKENI. The CDR3 contains 14 residues. The CDR3 protein is CASSPPGRDYEQYF. CDR3 bases: TGTGCCAGCTCACCGCCTGGACGGGACTACGAGCAGTACTTC.

This CDR3 is CASSQDRLETQYF. DNA of the CDR3: TGTGCCAGCAGCCAAGATAGATTGGAGACCCAGTACTTC. The V call is TRBV4-2, the J call TRBJ2-5; D is ambiguous. CDR1 LGHNA and CDR2 YNFKEQ come from the germline V gene. V dropped 0 bases and J dropped 5 bases, with 7 bases sitting between them. CDR3 length: 13 residues.

The chain combines TRBV7-2 with TRBJ2-5, with 7 nucleotides matching TRBD2. Germline CDR1 reads SGHTA; CDR2 reads FQGNSA. The length of the CDR3 is 16 residues. V was pared by 5 bases and J by 5 bases, with 14 bases of the junction left unmatched. The DNA for the CDR3 is TGTGCCAGCAGCCCTGATCCCCTGGCTAGCGGTGAGACCCAGTACTTC. Encoded protein: CASSPDPLASGETQYF. Drawing the rest from reference TRBV7-2 and TRBJ2-5, the complete variable domain is GAGVSQSPSNKVTEKGKDVELRCDPISGHTALYWYRQSLGQGLEFLIYFQGNSAPDKSGLPSDRFSAERTGGSVSTLTIQRTQQEDSAVYLCASSPDPLASGETQYFGPGTRLLVL.

This chain links TRBV7-9 with TRBJ1-1; TRBD1 is a possible D gene (5 bases). Trimming pared 9 bases from V and 1 base from J, leaving 12 bases between. CDR1 is SEHNR and CDR2 is FQNEAQ in the germline V gene (reference sequence). The length of the CDR3 is 13 residues. Here the CDR3 DNA reads TGTGCCAGTCAGCGACAGCAGAACACTGAAGCTTTCTTT. Residues: CASQRQQNTEAFF.

The chain couples TRBV19 to TRBJ1-5; D gene uncertain. Trimming removed 4 bases from V and 0 bases from J, with 13 bases in between. Looked up from germline, CDR1 is LNHDA and CDR2 is SQIVND (reference sequence). The CDR3 has 16 residues. CDR3 nucleotide sequence: TGTGCCAGTAGTAGGTGGAGGGTCGATAGCAATCAGCCCCAGCATTTT. Translation gives CASSRWRVDSNQPQHF. Supplemented by reference TRBV19 and TRBJ1-5, the full variable domain reads DGGITQSPKYLFRKEGQNVTLSCEQNLNHDAMYWYRQDPGQGLRLIYYSQIVNDFQKGDIAEGYSVSREKKESFPLTVTSAQKNPTAFYLCASSRWRVDSNQPQHFGDGTRLSIL.

The gene calls are TRBV7-2 and TRBJ2-2; D gene ambiguous. Germline V gene lookup returns CDR1 SGHTA and CDR2 FQGNSA. Trimming cost V 5 bases and J 2 bases, with 15 bases left between them. This CDR3 comprises 16 residues. The CDR3, as DNA: TGTGCCAGCAGCCAACGCTCCGGTTTCAACACCGGGGAGCTGTTTTTT. Protein product: CASSQRSGFNTGELFF.

This clone was detected a few times. J is TRBJ1-1 and V is TRBV6-5; D not certain. The V gene lost 7 bases and the J gene lost 1 base, with 16 bases spanning the gap. There are 15 residues in the CDR3. Germline loops: CDR1 MNHEY, CDR2 SVGAGI. CDR3 DNA sequence: TGTGCCAGCACTGCTACTTGGGATAGGAACACTGAAGCTTTCTTT. Translated: CASTATWDRNTEAFF.

This clone has only a few counts. This chain links TRBV28 with TRBJ1-6, with 9 nucleotides matching TRBD1. Trimming at V came to 4 bases and at J to 3 bases, leaving 7 bases not matched to a gene. The CDR3 runs to 17 residues. Germline CDR1 MDHEN, CDR2 SYDVKM. This chain's CDR3 is CASSSLTGGFYNSPLHF. DNA of the CDR3: TGTGCCAGCAGTTCCCTGACAGGGGGGTTCTATAATTCACCCCTCCACTTT.

This sequence joins TRBV7-2 and TRBJ1-3; D uncertain. V was cut by 3 bases and J by 0 bases, with 6 bases left in between. The CDR3 runs to 14 residues. Germline V gene data show CDR1 as SGHTA and CDR2 as FQGNSA. The CDR3 DNA follows: TGTGCCAGCAGCTTGGCCCTCTCTGGAAACACCATATATTTT. Its protein product is CASSLALSGNTIYF.

The V and J genes are TRBV7-3 and TRBJ1-5; 9 positions agree with TRBD1. The CDR3 has 16 amino acids. Germline V lookup: CDR1 SGHTA, CDR2 FQGTGA. The junction had 11 bases not matched to a gene; V was cut back by 9 bases and J by 2 bases. CDR3 DNA: TGTGCCAGGTATCCCTGGGGACAGGGCTGCAATCAGCCCCAGCATTTT. Residues: CARYPWGQGCNQPQHF.

This clone was counted a few times. The CDR3 coding sequence is TGTGCCAGCAGCCAGGGGACTAGCGGTGCCACCGGGGAGCTGTTTTTT. Translated, it gives CASSQGTSGATGELFF. The chain uses TRBV4-2 and TRBJ2-2; 11 bases are shared with TRBD2. Germline V gene sequence: CDR1 LGHNA, CDR2 YNFKEQ. The junction had 4 bases not matched to a gene; V was cut back by 3 bases and J by 4 bases. The CDR3 loop spans 16 amino acids.

This clone has only a few counts. V usage is TRBV5-1 and J usage is TRBJ1-5, with D tentatively TRBD1 (6 bases). The V end was cut by 0 bases, the J end by 0 bases, with 7 bases between. The CDR3 has 15 amino acids. Germline V lookup: CDR1 SGHRS, CDR2 YFSETQ. CDR3 sequence reads: CASSLGTDSNQPQHF. CDR3 DNA: TGCGCCAGCAGCTTGGGGACAGATAGCAATCAGCCCCAGCATTTT.

The CDR3 loop reads CASSLMSYTEAFF. The CDR3 DNA is TGTGCCAGCAGCTTGATGTCGTACACTGAAGCTTTCTTT. The chain employs TRBV13 and TRBJ1-1; D ambiguous. Per the germline V gene, CDR1 is PRHDT and CDR2 is FYEKMQ (reference sequence). The CDR3 length is 13 residues. V was shortened by 3 bases and J by 3 bases, with 8 bases between the two germline ends. Looking up the rest from reference TRBV13 and TRBJ1-1 gives the full variable domain: AAGVIQSPRHLIKEKRETATLKCYPIPRHDTVYWYQQGPGQDPQFLISFYEKMQSDKGSIPDRFSAQQFSDYHSELNMSSLELGDSALYFCASSLMSYTEAFFGQGTRLTVV.

This clone was seen more than once but under ten times. V and J are TRBV7-9 and TRBJ1-1; possibly TRBD1 for D (6 bases). The CDR3 has 14 residues. The V gene lost 3 bases and the J gene lost 5 bases, with 13 bases spanning the gap. Germline CDR1 SEHNR, CDR2 FQNEAQ (reference sequence). In DNA, the CDR3 is TGTGCCAGCAGCTTGGGGGGCCTGAGGACTGAAGCTTTCTTT. Translation gives CASSLGGLRTEAFF.

This clone was seen once. This sequence joins TRBV23-1 and TRBJ2-3; TRBD1 is a possible D gene (6 bases). TRBV23-1 belongs to the ORF category, with a function that is uncertain. CDR3 length equals 16 residues. V gave up 2 bases and J gave up 4 bases, with 16 bases separating them. Written as DNA, the CDR3 is TGCGCCAGCAGTCAAACCTGGGGGCGAGGGGCAGATACGCAGTATTTT. This sequence encodes CASSQTWGRGADTQYF.

This clone was seen a few times. This chain connects TRBV5-1 to TRBJ1-2, with 7 bases matching TRBD1. Germline CDR1 is SGHRS and CDR2 is YFSETQ. The length of the CDR3 is 12 residues. With V trimmed by 0 bases and J by 10 bases, 3 bases remained unmatched. The CDR3 DNA follows: TGCGCCAGCAGCTTGGGGGACAGCATCTACACCTTC. Translated, it gives CASSLGDSIYTF.